This T cell receptor (beta chain) was identified in a study of T cell repertoires in cytomegalovirus infection. At the level of the study: Public TCR beta signatures provided an indication of both CMV infection and a matching HLA type.

The V and J ends lost 6 bases and 10 bases respectively, with 11 bases between them. The CDR3 consists of 10 residues. Germline V lookup: CDR1 DFQATT, CDR2 SNEGSKA (reference sequence). From the reads, TCRdb called clonotypes with MiXCR, one entry per CDR3 protein. Here the sample spans 640,000 or so distinct CDR3 sequences, about 33% being singletons. General observations from the study: Using cumulative public TCR beta family frequency, the authors identified those who carried CMV together with the relevant HLA. CMV-specific TCR beta clonotypes restricted by HLA-C were the ones dominating the ex vivo response.

On this clonotype itself: Its cognate antigen is unknown.

The chain employs TRBV20-1 and TRBJ2-3, with D hard to call. The sequence derives from a human donor in good health (CMV status not recorded). Some clones in this sample may be carry-over from other donors' samples. The specimen was cultured PBMCs, collected from culture after CMV antigen stimulation. The CDR3 protein is CSARLKAQYF. DNA for the CDR3: TGCAGTGCCCGACTTAAGGCGCAGTATTTT.